The entry that follows covers one T cell receptor (beta chain) sequence. PCR employed 60 Vbeta and 13 Jbeta primers. Only in-frame clones appear in the TCRdb table, and some are missing; sequencing was by immunoSEQ multiplex PCR. The table includes about 90,000 clones, more than 65% detected once. These data originate in a study of cytomegalovirus exposure and HLA in healthy donors. V lost 10 bases, J lost 5 bases, and 15 bases lay in between. The CDR3 runs 14 residues. CDR1 MGHDK and CDR2 SYGVNS come from the germline V gene. The V gene is TRBV25-1, the J gene TRBJ1-6, with TRBD1 as a possible D gene (6 bases). The sample was PBMCs. This receptor was identified in a man aged 30 to 39 in good health and CMV-seronegative. CDR3 in amino acids: CATKQGIDNSPLHF. The CDR3 DNA sequence: TGTGCCACCAAGCAGGGGATTGATAATTCACCCCTCCACTTT.